This TCR beta chain was sequenced for a study of T cells in severe cutaneous drug reactions. Study conclusions and caveats: TRBV12-4 use rose strongly in carbamazepine-induced Stevens-Johnson syndrome or toxic epidermal necrolysis, averaging approximately 30% in blister cells and 4.5% to 6.5% in PBMC.

CDR3 length equals 13 residues. This clonotype is labeled medium-sized based on frequency. Its target is unknown. Sequenced patients had Stevens-Johnson syndrome or toxic epidermal necrolysis caused by carbamazepine. TCR subtype-specific primers in iRepertoire multiplex PCR prepared libraries for bulk and single-cell sequencing. Bulk TCR beta libraries came from multiplex PCR with V, D, J primers. TCRdb reprocessed the multiplex PCR reads and stores each CDR3 protein as one record, lacking DNA. Here the sample table reports over a thousand distinct CDR3 sequences. The clonotype comes from a human donor with a severe cutaneous adverse drug reaction. The chain combines TRBV12-3 or TRBV12-4 with TRBJ1-1; TCRdb selects TRBD1, and the lack of DNA leaves this call unchecked. Sequences were obtained from cells from a skin blister. CDR3 amino acids: CASSWTVGTEAFF.